The 19 T cell receptor beta chains below were found in one sample sequenced in a study of blood T cell repertoires in COVID-19. Measured with immunoSEQ multiplex PCR; TCRdb has only the in-frame clones, and not every one. The sample records around 100,000 clones, 85% to 90% being singletons. Sequences were obtained from peripheral blood. Source of these receptors: a human donor in a cohort sampled during active COVID-19.

The rearrangement uses TRBV28 and TRBJ2-1; 7 bases line up with TRBD2. This CDR3 has 15 amino acids. CDR1 and CDR2 from the germline V gene are MDHEN and SYDVKM. Trimming took 2 bases from V and 3 from J; bases not matched to a gene: 4. The CDR3 DNA is TGTGCCAGCAGTTTAGGCGGGAGAGACTACAATGAGCAGTTCTTC. The encoded protein is CASSLGGRDYNEQFF.

The chain couples TRBV28 to TRBJ1-4; D ambiguous. The CDR3 loop spans 13 amino acids. Germline V gene sequence: CDR1 MDHEN, CDR2 SYDVKM. Between the trimmed V and J ends, which lost 7 bases and 9 bases, there was a span of 15 bases. The CDR3: CASTLRAPKKLFF. The CDR3 bases are TGTGCCAGCACCTTGCGGGCCCCGAAAAAACTGTTTTTT.

The chain has TRBV5-1 and TRBJ2-5; D ambiguous. The CDR3 is 15 residues long. V was trimmed by 0 bases and J by 1 base, leaving 10 bases between them. Per the germline V gene, CDR1 is SGHRS and CDR2 is YFSETQ. CDR3 loop: CASSLAASSQETQYF. CDR3 bases: TGCGCCAGCAGCTTGGCCGCCAGTTCCCAAGAGACCCAGTACTTC.

This CDR3 reads CASSRSSGTTHNEQFF. In nucleotides, the CDR3 is TGTGCCAGTAGTAGGTCTAGCGGGACGACCCACAATGAGCAGTTCTTC. The chain links TRBV19 to TRBJ2-1; 9 bases are a match to TRBD2. V lost 4 bases and J lost 5; bases outside the gene matches: 9. This CDR3 has 16 amino acids. Germline V gene data show CDR1 as LNHDA and CDR2 as SQIVND (reference sequence).

The J gene is TRBJ2-5, the V gene TRBV7-2; TRBD2 aligns across 13 bases. V trimming: 1 base; J trimming: 4 bases; junction bases outside the gene matches: 3. The CDR3 is made up of 16 amino acids. Germline V gene sequence: CDR1 SGHTA, CDR2 FQGNSA. For the CDR3, the DNA is TGTGCCAGCAGCTTAGTTGGGACTAGCGGGATAGAGACCCAGTACTTC. It translates to CASSLVGTSGIETQYF.

J is TRBJ2-7 and V is TRBV9, with D maybe TRBD2 (6 bases). Trimming cost V 0 bases and J 4 bases, with 8 bases left between them. Germline V gene sequence: CDR1 SGDLS, CDR2 YYNGEE. This CDR3 comprises 13 residues. This chain's CDR3 is CASSVDGGYEQYF. As DNA, the CDR3 is TGTGCCAGCAGCGTAGATGGGGGGTACGAGCAGTACTTC.

This clone was counted a single time. The rearrangement uses TRBV19 and TRBJ2-2; 8 bases are a match to TRBD2. CDR3 length: 16 amino acids. Trimming took 3 bases from V and 5 from J; bases not matched to a gene: 8. Germline V gene sequence: CDR1 LNHDA, CDR2 SQIVND (reference sequence). The CDR3 DNA sequence: TGTGCCAGTAGTATTTCCCTGACTAGCGCAACCGGGGAGCTGTTTTTT. This codes for CASSISLTSATGELFF.

The chain is built from TRBV29-1 and TRBJ1-6, with TRBD1 matching over 8 bases. CDR1 is SQVTM and CDR2 is ANQGSEA in the germline V gene. J was trimmed by 10 bases and V by 6 bases; bases with no gene match: 8. The CDR3 totals 13 residues. CDR3 sequence reads: CSVSQGAESPLHF. CDR3 DNA sequence: TGCAGCGTATCCCAGGGGGCCGAGTCACCCCTCCACTTT.

The chain joins TRBV23-1 to TRBJ1-6; D call uncertain. TRBV23-1 is identified as an open reading frame with a role that is uncertain. Trimming left V 5 bases short and J 8 bases short, with 7 bases between. The CDR3 has 12 amino acids. The CDR3 DNA sequence: TGCGCCAGCAGTTGCCGGGATTCACCCCTCCACTTT. Encoded protein: CASSCRDSPLHF.

The V and J genes are TRBV28 and TRBJ1-5, with TRBD1 identical over 10 bases. With 6 bases clipped from V and 2 bases from J, the junction kept 4 bases outside the gene matches. Germline lookup yields CDR1 MDHEN and CDR2 SYDVKM. CDR3 length: 15 amino acids. CDR3 DNA sequence: TGTGCCAGCAGCCCGACAGGGGGCGGCAATCAGCCCCAGCATTTT. Translated, it gives CASSPTGGGNQPQHF.

A few counts support this clone. The chain combines TRBV7-9 with TRBJ2-7; 7 positions match TRBD2. CDR1 is SEHNR and CDR2 is FQNEAQ in the germline V gene (reference sequence). The CDR3 covers 18 residues. The trim removed 2 bases at V and 7 bases at J, leaving 20 bases unmatched. CDR3 sequence: CASSLSRGLAGRTWEQYF. The CDR3, as DNA: TGTGCCAGCAGCTTAAGTAGGGGCCTGGCCGGGAGGACTTGGGAGCAGTACTTC.

V usage is TRBV20-1 and J usage is TRBJ2-3; tentatively, D is TRBD2 (5 bases). The CDR3 totals 14 residues. In germline, CDR1 is DFQATT, CDR2 SNEGSKA (reference sequence). The germline V and J ends were trimmed by 3 bases and 3 bases, with 13 bases remaining between them. This CDR3 reads CSASLGGRTDTQYF. In nucleotides, the CDR3 is TGCAGTGCTAGTTTAGGCGGGCGTACAGATACGCAGTATTTT.

V usage is TRBV18 and J usage is TRBJ2-1; 12 positions match TRBD1. Trimming removed 3 bases from V and 11 bases from J; junction bases left unmatched: 8. The CDR3 is 15 residues long. CDR1 is KGHSH, CDR2 LQKENI, per germline. The CDR3 loop is CASSPPGQGATKQFF. For the CDR3, the DNA is TGTGCCAGCTCACCGCCGGGACAGGGGGCGACCAAGCAGTTCTTC.

The chain joins TRBV5-1 to TRBJ2-1; TRBD2 matches 8 bases. Trimming cost V 0 bases and J 8 bases; bases outside gene matches: 4. The CDR3 totals 14 residues. The germline gives CDR1 SGHRS, CDR2 YFSETQ. The CDR3 DNA sequence: TGCGCCAGCAGCTTGGGCCGGGGGGGAGATGAGCAGTTCTTC. Its protein product is CASSLGRGGDEQFF. Drawing the rest from reference TRBV5-1 and TRBJ2-1, the complete variable domain is KAGVTQTPRYLIKTRGQQVTLSCSPISGHRSVSWYQQTPGQGLQFLFEYFSETQRNKGNFPGRFSGRQFSNSRSEMNVSTLELGDSALYLCASSLGRGGDEQFFGPGTRLTVL.

The genes are TRBV11-2 and TRBJ2-1, with 12 bases matching TRBD2. The CDR3 spans 15 residues. Germline CDR1 and CDR2: SGHAT and FQNNGV. V was pared by 5 bases and J by 7 bases, with 6 bases of the junction left unmatched. CDR3 protein: CASSATSGRWNEQFF. CDR3 nucleotides: TGTGCCAGCAGCGCCACTAGCGGGAGGTGGAATGAGCAGTTCTTC.

The genes are TRBV6-2 or TRBV6-3 and TRBJ2-7; 10 bases map to TRBD1. In germline, CDR1 is MNHEY, CDR2 SVGEGT. J lost 2 bases, V lost 1 base, and 8 bases had no gene match. CDR3 size: 17 residues. The CDR3 is CASSYWLGTGVPYEQYF. The CDR3, as DNA: TGTGCCAGCAGTTACTGGTTAGGGACAGGGGTCCCCTACGAGCAGTACTTC.

The chain combines TRBV10-2 with TRBJ2-3, with 11 bases aligning to TRBD2. V was pared by 3 bases and J by 5 bases, with 1 base of the junction left unmatched. The CDR3 length is 14 residues. CDR1 and CDR2 (germline): WSHSY, SAAADI. This CDR3 is CASSELAGVDTQYF. CDR3 coding DNA: TGCGCCAGCAGTGAACTAGCGGGAGTAGATACGCAGTATTTT.

This sequence joins TRBV10-3 and TRBJ2-1, with 8 bases identical to TRBD2. This CDR3 has 17 residues. V shed 7 bases, J shed 8 bases, and the junction held 19 bases outside the gene matches. Germline CDR1 reads ENHRY; CDR2 reads SYGVKD. The DNA for the CDR3 is TGTGCCATCACCCCCAATCTTCTAAGCGGGAGTGAGGATGAGCAGTTCTTC. As protein: CAITPNLLSGSEDEQFF.

The chain uses TRBV27 and TRBJ2-4; D might be TRBD1 (6 bases). Trimming took off 8 bases at V and 0 bases at J, with 8 bases between the two ends. CDR1 and CDR2 from the germline V gene are MNHEY and SMNVEV (reference sequence). This CDR3 has 13 amino acids. The CDR3 loop is CASRTVAKNIQYF. CDR3 DNA: TGTGCCAGCCGGACAGTAGCCAAAAACATTCAGTACTTC.